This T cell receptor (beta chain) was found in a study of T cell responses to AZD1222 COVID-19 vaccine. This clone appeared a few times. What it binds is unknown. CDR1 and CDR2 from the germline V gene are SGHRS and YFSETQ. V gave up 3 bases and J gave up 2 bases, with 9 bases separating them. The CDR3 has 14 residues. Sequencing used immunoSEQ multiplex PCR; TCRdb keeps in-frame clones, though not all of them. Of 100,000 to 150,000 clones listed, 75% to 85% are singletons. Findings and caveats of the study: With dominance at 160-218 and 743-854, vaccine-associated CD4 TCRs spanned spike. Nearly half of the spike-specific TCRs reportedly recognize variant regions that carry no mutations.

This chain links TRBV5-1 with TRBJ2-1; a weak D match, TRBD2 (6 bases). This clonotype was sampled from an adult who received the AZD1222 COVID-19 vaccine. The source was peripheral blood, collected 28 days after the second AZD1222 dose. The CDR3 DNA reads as TGCGCCAGCAGCTGGGGACTTACCTACAATGAGCAGTTCTTC. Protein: CASSWGLTYNEQFF.